The entry below gives a single T cell receptor beta chain sequence along with its context. Profiled with immunoSEQ multiplex PCR; TCRdb holds only in-frame clones, not every one. The sample includes about 80,000 clones, approximately 78% seen only once; the top ten take 30% to 40%. The source of the sample is a study of blood T cell repertoires in COVID-19. Sample: peripheral blood. This receptor was taken from a woman in her 70s with acute or convalescent COVID-19.

The CDR3 sequence: CAISARLPEADTQYF. CDR3 bases: TGTGCCATCAGTGCCAGATTACCTGAAGCAGATACGCAGTATTTT. The V gene is TRBV10-3, the J gene TRBJ2-3; D not certain. The V gene lost 4 bases and the J gene lost 4 bases, with 15 bases spanning the gap. Germline V lookup: CDR1 ENHRY, CDR2 SYGVKD. The CDR3 loop spans 15 amino acids.